This T cell receptor beta chain is from a study of cytomegalovirus exposure and HLA in healthy donors. CDR3 length: 13 residues. The V end lost 8 bases, the J end lost 3 bases, and 12 bases lay between the germline ends. Germline V gene lookup returns CDR1 MGHDK and CDR2 SYGVNS. Primers for the PCR totalled 60 Vbeta and 13 Jbeta. Assay: immunoSEQ multiplex PCR; the TCRdb copy retains only in-frame clones and omits some. Counted here are roughly 80,000 clones, roughly 76% occurring once; the ten biggest clones make up under 2%. The clonotype comes from a woman in her thirties in good health and CMV-seronegative. Sequenced input: PBMCs. The chain is built from TRBV25-1 and TRBJ2-3; tentatively, D is TRBD1 (6 bases). DNA for the CDR3: TGTGCCAGCCTGGAGAGGGGGACAGATACGCAGTATTTT. This sequence encodes CASLERGTDTQYF.